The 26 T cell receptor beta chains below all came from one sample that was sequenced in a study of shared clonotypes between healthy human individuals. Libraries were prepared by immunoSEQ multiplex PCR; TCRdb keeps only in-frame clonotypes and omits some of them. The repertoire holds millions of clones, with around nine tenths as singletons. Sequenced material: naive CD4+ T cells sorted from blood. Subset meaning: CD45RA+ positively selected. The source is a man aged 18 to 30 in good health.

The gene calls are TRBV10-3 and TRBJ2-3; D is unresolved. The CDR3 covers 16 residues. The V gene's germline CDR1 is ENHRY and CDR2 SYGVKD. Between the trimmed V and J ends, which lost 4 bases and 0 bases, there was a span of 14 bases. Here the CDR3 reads CAISAGSPSSTDTQYF. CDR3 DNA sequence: TGTGCCATCAGTGCGGGTAGCCCGTCTAGCACAGATACGCAGTATTTT.

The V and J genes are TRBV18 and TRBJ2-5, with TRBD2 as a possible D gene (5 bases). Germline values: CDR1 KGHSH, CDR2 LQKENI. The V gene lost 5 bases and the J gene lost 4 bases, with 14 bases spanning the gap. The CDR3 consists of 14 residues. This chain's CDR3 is CASSALSGIETQYF. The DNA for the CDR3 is TGTGCCAGCTCAGCTCTCTCGGGGATAGAGACCCAGTACTTC.

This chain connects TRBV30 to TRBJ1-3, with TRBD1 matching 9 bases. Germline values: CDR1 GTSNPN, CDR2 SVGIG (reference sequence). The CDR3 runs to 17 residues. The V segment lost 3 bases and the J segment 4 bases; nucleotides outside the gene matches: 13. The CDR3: CAWRDTGGNTRGNTIYF. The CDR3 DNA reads TGTGCCTGGAGGGATACAGGGGGCAATACCAGAGGAAACACCATATATTTT.

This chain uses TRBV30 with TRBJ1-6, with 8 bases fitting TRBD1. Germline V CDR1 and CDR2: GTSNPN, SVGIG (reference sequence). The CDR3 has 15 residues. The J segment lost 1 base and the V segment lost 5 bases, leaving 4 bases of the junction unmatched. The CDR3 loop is CAWRTGPSYNSPLHF. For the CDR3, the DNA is TGTGCCTGGCGGACAGGGCCGTCCTATAATTCACCCCTCCACTTT.

The CDR3 sequence is CASSLPSGGETQYF. CDR3 DNA: TGTGCCAGCAGCTTGCCTAGCGGGGGAGAGACCCAGTACTTC. This chain joins TRBV7-9 and TRBJ2-5, with 10 bases that match TRBD2. CDR1 SEHNR and CDR2 FQNEAQ come from the germline V gene (reference sequence). The CDR3 has 14 amino acids. V trimming: 3 bases; J trimming: 4 bases; junction bases outside the gene matches: 2.

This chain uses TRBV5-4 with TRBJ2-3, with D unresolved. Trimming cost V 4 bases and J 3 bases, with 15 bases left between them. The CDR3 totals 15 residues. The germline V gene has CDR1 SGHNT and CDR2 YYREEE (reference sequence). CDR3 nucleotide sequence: TGTGCCAGCAGCCCCGGGTCTGTACAAACAGATACGCAGTATTTT. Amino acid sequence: CASSPGSVQTDTQYF.

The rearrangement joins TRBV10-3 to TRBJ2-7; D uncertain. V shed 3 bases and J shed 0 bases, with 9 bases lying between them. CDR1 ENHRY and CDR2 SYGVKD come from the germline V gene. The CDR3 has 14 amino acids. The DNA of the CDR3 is TGTGCCATCAGTGATTTGCTGAACTCCTACGAGCAGTACTTC. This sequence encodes CAISDLLNSYEQYF.

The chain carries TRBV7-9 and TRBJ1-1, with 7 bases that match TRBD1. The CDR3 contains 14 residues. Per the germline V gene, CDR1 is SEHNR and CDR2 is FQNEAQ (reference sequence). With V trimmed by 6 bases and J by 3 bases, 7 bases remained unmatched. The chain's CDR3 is CASSLQGKDTEAFF. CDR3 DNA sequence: TGTGCCAGCAGTCTACAGGGGAAGGACACTGAAGCTTTCTTT. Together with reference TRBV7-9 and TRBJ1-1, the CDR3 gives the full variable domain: DTGVSQNPRHKITKRGQNVTFRCDPISEHNRLYWYRQTLGQGPEFLTYFQNEAQLEKSRLLSDRFSAERPKGSFSTLEIQRTEQGDSAMYLCASSLQGKDTEAFFGQGTRLTVV.

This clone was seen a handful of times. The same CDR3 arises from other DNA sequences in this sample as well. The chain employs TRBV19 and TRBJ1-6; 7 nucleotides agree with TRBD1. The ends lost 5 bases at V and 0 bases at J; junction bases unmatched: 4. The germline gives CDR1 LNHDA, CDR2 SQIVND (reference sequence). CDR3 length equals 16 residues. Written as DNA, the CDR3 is TGTGCCAGTAGTTTACAGGGGAGCTCCTATAATTCACCCCTCCACTTT. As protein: CASSLQGSSYNSPLHF.

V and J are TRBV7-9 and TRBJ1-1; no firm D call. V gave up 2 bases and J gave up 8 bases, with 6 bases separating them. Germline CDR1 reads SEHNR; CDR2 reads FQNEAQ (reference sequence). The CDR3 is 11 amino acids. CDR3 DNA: TGTGCCAGCAGCTTACGTAGGGAAGCTTTCTTT. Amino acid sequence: CASSLRREAFF.

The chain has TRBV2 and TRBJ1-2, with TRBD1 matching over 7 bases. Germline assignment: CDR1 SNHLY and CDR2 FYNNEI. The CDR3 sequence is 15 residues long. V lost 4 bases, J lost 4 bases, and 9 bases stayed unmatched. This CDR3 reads CASSGTGLLLYGYTF. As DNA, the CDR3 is TGTGCCAGCAGTGGGACAGGTTTACTCCTCTATGGCTACACCTTC. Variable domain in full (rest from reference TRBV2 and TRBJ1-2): EPEVTQTPSHQVTQMGQEVILRCVPISNHLYFYWYRQILGQKVEFLVSFYNNEISEKSEIFDDQFSVERPDGSNFTLKIRSTKLEDSAMYFCASSGTGLLLYGYTFGSGTRLTVV.

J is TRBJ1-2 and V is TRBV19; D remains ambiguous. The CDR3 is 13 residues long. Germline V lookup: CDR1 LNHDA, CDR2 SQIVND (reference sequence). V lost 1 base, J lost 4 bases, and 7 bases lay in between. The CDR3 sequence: CASSIVGSYGYTF. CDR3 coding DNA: TGTGCCAGTAGTATAGTAGGATCCTATGGCTACACCTTC.

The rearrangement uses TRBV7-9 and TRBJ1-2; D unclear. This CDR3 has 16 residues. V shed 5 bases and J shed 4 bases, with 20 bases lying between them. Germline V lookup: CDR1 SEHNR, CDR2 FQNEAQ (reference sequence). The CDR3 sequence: CASSPRAPRMGYGYTF. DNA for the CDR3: TGTGCCAGCAGCCCCCGGGCCCCCCGGATGGGCTATGGCTACACCTTC.

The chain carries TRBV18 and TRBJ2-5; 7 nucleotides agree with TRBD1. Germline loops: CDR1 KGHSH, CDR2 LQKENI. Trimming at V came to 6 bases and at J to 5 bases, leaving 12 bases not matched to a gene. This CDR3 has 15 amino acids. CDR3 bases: TGTGCCAGCTCCCCGTACAGGGGCCAGGGGGAGACCCAGTACTTC. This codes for CASSPYRGQGETQYF.

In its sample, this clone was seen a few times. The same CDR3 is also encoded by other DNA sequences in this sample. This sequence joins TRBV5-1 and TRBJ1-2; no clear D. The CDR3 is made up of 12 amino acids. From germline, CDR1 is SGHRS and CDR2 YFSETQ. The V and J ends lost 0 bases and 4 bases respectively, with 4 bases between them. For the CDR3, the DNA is TGCGCCAGCAGCTTGGATAGCTATGGCTACACCTTC. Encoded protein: CASSLDSYGYTF.

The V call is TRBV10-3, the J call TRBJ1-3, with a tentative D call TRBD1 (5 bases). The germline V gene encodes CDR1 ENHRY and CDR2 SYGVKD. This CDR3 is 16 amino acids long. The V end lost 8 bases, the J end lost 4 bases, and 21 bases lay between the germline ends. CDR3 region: CAIQGTRGAIGNTIYF. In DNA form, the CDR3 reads TGTGCCATCCAAGGGACGAGAGGGGCGATCGGAAACACCATATATTTT.

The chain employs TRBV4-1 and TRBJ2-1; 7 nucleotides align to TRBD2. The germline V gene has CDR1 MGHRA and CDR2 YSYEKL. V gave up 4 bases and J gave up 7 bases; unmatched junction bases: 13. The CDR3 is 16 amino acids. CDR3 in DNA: TGCGCCAGCAGCCCGTCCCTAGCGGCCGCGGTGAATGAGCAGTTCTTC. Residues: CASSPSLAAAVNEQFF.

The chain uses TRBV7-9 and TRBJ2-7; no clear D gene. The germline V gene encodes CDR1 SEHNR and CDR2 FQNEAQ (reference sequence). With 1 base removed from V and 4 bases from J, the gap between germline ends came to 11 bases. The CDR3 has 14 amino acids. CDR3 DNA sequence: TGTGCCAGCAGCTTAGGCGGTGGTAATTACGAGCAGTACTTC. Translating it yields CASSLGGGNYEQYF.

DNA for the CDR3: TGTGCCAGCAGTATAGGGGCTCCATGGGAAGCTTTCTTT. Its protein is CASSIGAPWEAFF. The gene calls are TRBV11-1 and TRBJ1-1; perhaps TRBD1 as D (5 bases). CDR1 and CDR2 (germline): SGHAT, FQDESV (reference sequence). V was pared by 6 bases and J by 8 bases, with 16 bases between. This CDR3 is built from 13 residues.

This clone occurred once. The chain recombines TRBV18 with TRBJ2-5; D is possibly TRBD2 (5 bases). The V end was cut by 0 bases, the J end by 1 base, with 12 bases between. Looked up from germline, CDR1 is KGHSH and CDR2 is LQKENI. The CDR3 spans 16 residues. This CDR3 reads CASSPPPSQLQETQYF. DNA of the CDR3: TGTGCCAGCTCACCACCGCCTAGCCAACTCCAAGAGACCCAGTACTTC.

DNA for the CDR3: TGTGCCAGCAGTTTCCCAGCGGGAGCCTCCTACGAGCAGTACTTC. Translated, it gives CASSFPAGASYEQYF. This chain connects TRBV28 to TRBJ2-7, with 8 bases lining up with TRBD2. CDR1 MDHEN and CDR2 SYDVKM come from the germline V gene. V shed 3 bases, J shed 0 bases, and the junction held 4 bases outside the gene matches. The CDR3 is made up of 15 amino acids.

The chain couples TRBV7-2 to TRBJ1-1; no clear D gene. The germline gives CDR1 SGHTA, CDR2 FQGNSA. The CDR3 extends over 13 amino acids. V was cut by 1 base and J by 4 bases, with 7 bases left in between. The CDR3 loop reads CASSLEWSTEAFF. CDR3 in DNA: TGTGCCAGCAGCTTAGAATGGTCCACTGAAGCTTTCTTT.

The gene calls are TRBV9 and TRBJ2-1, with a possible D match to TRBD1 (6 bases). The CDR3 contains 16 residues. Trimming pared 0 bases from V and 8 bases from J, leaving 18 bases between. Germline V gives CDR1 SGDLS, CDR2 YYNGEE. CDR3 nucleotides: TGTGCCAGCAGCGTAGGGGCAGGGGCCCATGGGGATGAGCAGTTCTTC. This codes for CASSVGAGAHGDEQFF.

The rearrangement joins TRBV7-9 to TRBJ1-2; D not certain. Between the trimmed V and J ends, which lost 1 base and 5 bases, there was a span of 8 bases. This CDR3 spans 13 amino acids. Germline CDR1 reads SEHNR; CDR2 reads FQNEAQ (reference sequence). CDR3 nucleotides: TGTGCCAGCAGCTTAGATCAGGTTTATGGCTACACCTTC. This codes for CASSLDQVYGYTF.

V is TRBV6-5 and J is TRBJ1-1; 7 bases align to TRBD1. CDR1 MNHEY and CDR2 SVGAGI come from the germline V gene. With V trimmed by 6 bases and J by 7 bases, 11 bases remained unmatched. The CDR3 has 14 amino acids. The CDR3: CASRPNGQAGEAFF. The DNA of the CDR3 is TGTGCCAGCAGGCCCAACGGACAGGCTGGTGAAGCTTTCTTT.

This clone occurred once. CDR3 sequence: CASRKPGQLRDNSPLHF. The CDR3 nucleotides are TGTGCCAGCAGGAAACCGGGACAACTAAGGGATAATTCACCCCTCCACTTT. This chain links TRBV2 with TRBJ1-6; a possible D gene is TRBD1 (6 bases). Germline CDR1 and CDR2: SNHLY and FYNNEI. The CDR3 length is 17 residues. V was pared by 6 bases and J by 5 bases, with 20 bases between.